Below are 5 T cell receptor beta chains sequenced from a single sample in a study of neurological immune-mediated disorders (dated by TCRdb to about 2019). Receptor libraries were prepared by 5' RACE. TCRdb shows the sequencer as Illumina HiSeq 2500. TCRdb reprocessing: public reads trimmed at Q25 with fastp, clones called with MiXCR, in-frame beta chains kept. Entries that share a CDR3 protein sequence are merged under the most common genes and DNA. The sample table shows 50,000 to 65,000 distinct CDR3 sequences, and around 4% are seen once. Approximately 1.6% of the sample is taken by the ten largest. Sequenced input: PBMCs. All receptors derive from a man younger than 45 with multiple sclerosis.

This clonotype has ten or more counts. The gene calls are TRBV15 and TRBJ1-2; weak D call: TRBD1 (5 bases). The V gene's germline CDR1 is LNHNV and CDR2 YYDKDF (reference sequence). The length of the CDR3 is 14 residues. V was trimmed by 5 bases and J by 3 bases, leaving 13 bases between them. This CDR3 is CATSGIRDDYGYTF. The CDR3 coding sequence is TGTGCCACCAGCGGAATCAGGGACGACTATGGCTACACCTTC.

This clonotype was detected ten times or more. The chain employs TRBV5-1 and TRBJ2-1; a possible D gene is TRBD2 (5 bases). This CDR3 comprises 15 residues. V shed 4 bases and J shed 1 base, with 12 bases lying between them. The germline V gene has CDR1 SGHRS and CDR2 YFSETQ. The CDR3 reads CASSDGSGSYNEQFF. The CDR3 nucleotides read TGCGCCAGCAGCGACGGGTCGGGATCCTACAATGAGCAGTTCTTC.

This clonotype was detected ten times or more. The V call is TRBV28, the J call TRBJ2-6; 8 bases agree with TRBD1. Germline loops: CDR1 MDHEN, CDR2 SYDVKM. There are 16 residues in the CDR3. V dropped 0 bases and J dropped 4; count of bases not matched to a gene: 2. CDR3 sequence reads: CASSLWTGDGANVLTF. In DNA form, the CDR3 reads TGTGCCAGCAGTTTATGGACAGGGGACGGGGCCAACGTCCTGACTTTC.

This clonotype was observed many times. The rearrangement joins TRBV5-1 to TRBJ2-7; tentatively, D is TRBD1 (7 bases). Germline CDR1 is SGHRS and CDR2 is YFSETQ. The ends were cut back, 1 base at V and 5 bases at J, with 13 bases in the middle. This CDR3 contains 14 residues. The CDR3 spells CASSLRQGGNEQYF. CDR3 DNA: TGCGCCAGCAGCTTGCGGCAGGGGGGCAACGAGCAGTACTTC.

This clonotype was counted many times. The rearrangement uses TRBV5-1 and TRBJ1-1, with no clear D. V lost 0 bases and J lost 8, with 14 bases in between. The CDR3 runs to 14 residues. Germline CDR1 and CDR2: SGHRS and YFSETQ. CDR3 region: CASSLDGSAAEAFF. CDR3 DNA: TGCGCCAGCAGCTTGGACGGGTCGGCAGCCGAAGCTTTCTTT.